One sample yielded the 2 T cell receptor beta chains listed below, sequenced in a study of T cells in Graves' hyperthyroidism and ophthalmopathy. Authors of the study amplified TCR beta CDR3 regions from RNA transcripts. The TCR CDR3 first-round RT-PCR relied on the HTBI primer set. TCRdb reanalysed the multiplex PCR reads using MiXCR and keeps one entry per CDR3 protein. The repertoire holds about half a million distinct CDR3 sequences, less than 25% seen once, with less than 30% in the top ten. Input material: blood. These receptors all come from a man aged 18 to 30 with Graves' hyperthyroidism.

This clonotype was seen at least ten times. This chain connects TRBV12-3 or TRBV12-4 to TRBJ1-1; D uncertain. The length of the CDR3 is 13 residues. Between the trimmed V and J ends, which lost 6 bases and 5 bases, there was a span of 13 bases. The DNA for the CDR3 is TGTGCCAGCAGAGTAGGGCCTGCGACTGAAGCTTTCTTT. Translating it yields CASRVGPATEAFF.

This clonotype appeared many times. The chain combines TRBV6-1 with TRBJ2-3; TRBD2 might be the D (5 bases). V lost 6 bases and J 6 bases, leaving 10 bases between the germline ends. Germline V gene sequence: CDR1 MNHNS, CDR2 SASEGT. CDR3 length: 12 residues. The CDR3 bases are TGTGCCAGCAGGCCTAGGAGGGATACGCAGTATTTT. It codes for CASRPRRDTQYF.